The following is a T cell receptor beta chain sequence with its context. Germline is not matched at one junction end, which may reflect a read error. This CDR3 is also generated by other DNA sequences in the sample. The data derive from a study of OX40 agonist ivuxolimab in advanced cancers. CDR3 length equals 14 residues. CDR1 is SNHLY and CDR2 is FYNNEI in the germline V gene. The data were produced by immunoSEQ multiplex PCR, yet TCRdb's version contains in-frame clones alone and is incomplete. The repertoire holds about 53,000 clones, with 82% as singletons. This chain links TRBV2 with TRBJ1-2; tentative D call: TRBD1 (6 bases). This specimen consisted of CD4+ or CD8+ T cells sorted from blood, obtained in a trial of the OX40 agonist ivuxolimab. The sequence was collected from an adult with an advanced solid tumor such as melanoma, head and neck, liver or kidney cancer. The CDR3 nucleotides are TGCGCCAGCAGGCAGGGGCCAAATAACAGGGGCTACACCTTC. Its protein product is CASRQGPNNRGYTF.